Shown below are 5 T cell receptor beta chains from a single sample sequenced in a study of CD8 T cells in Susac syndrome. Random-hexamer reverse transcription was applied to roughly 0.5 to 1 ug RNA. TCRdb recomputed calls from the immunoSEQ multiplex PCR reads with MiXCR, one row per CDR3 protein. The data contain about 210,000 distinct CDR3 sequences, 80% to 95% of them singletons. The sequenced material came from CD4+ T cells from PBMCs. These receptors came from a human donor in good health.

The rearrangement links TRBV18 to TRBJ1-6; D is unresolved. Trimming removed 3 bases from V and 9 bases from J, with 21 bases in between. This CDR3 has 17 amino acids. Germline CDR1 and CDR2: KGHSH and LQKENI. The CDR3 DNA reads as TGTGCCAGCTCACCGATCCTGGTGCACCCCCTTGGTTCACCCCTCCACTTT. Its protein product is CASSPILVHPLGSPLHF.

The chain carries TRBV5-4 and TRBJ1-2; D is uncertain. The CDR3 has 14 amino acids. Trimming stripped 0 bases from V and 8 bases from J, with 14 bases between. CDR1 is SGHNT and CDR2 is YYREEE in the germline V gene (reference sequence). As DNA, the CDR3 is TGTGCCAGCAGCTTGGCAGGCGCAGTTGGAGGCTACACCTTC. Translated, it gives CASSLAGAVGGYTF.

V and J are TRBV20-1 and TRBJ2-1; 8 bases agree with TRBD1. The CDR3 has 12 amino acids. Germline loops: CDR1 DFQATT, CDR2 SNEGSKA (reference sequence). DNA for the CDR3: TGCGGAACAGGGGGGCTTTCGGATGAGCAGTTCTTC. Amino acid sequence: CGTGGLSDEQFF.

The CDR3 sequence: CASTLAGLSYNEQFF. The CDR3 nucleotides read TGTGCCAGCACTCTAGCGGGGTTATCCTACAATGAGCAGTTCTTC. The chain recombines TRBV6-2 or TRBV6-3 with TRBJ2-1, with 9 positions matching TRBD2. V dropped 7 bases and J dropped 1; count of bases not matched to a gene: 5. The CDR3 contains 15 residues. Germline values: CDR1 MNHEY, CDR2 SVGEGT.

The chain has TRBV27 and TRBJ1-2, with 7 bases identical to TRBD1. The length of the CDR3 is 13 residues. V was pared by 3 bases and J by 7 bases, with 5 bases of the junction left unmatched. Germline V CDR1 and CDR2: MNHEY, SMNVEV (reference sequence). The CDR3 DNA is TGTGCCAGCAGTTTCCAACAGGGGCTTGGCTACACCTTC. Translated, it gives CASSFQQGLGYTF.